Below are 5 T cell receptor beta chains sequenced from a single sample in a study of identical twins. TCRdb itself ran the 5' RACE reads through MiXCR, one entry per CDR3 protein. The repertoire holds 350,000 to 450,000 distinct CDR3 sequences, with 18% as singletons. Sequencing was done on a sample of naive T cells sorted from blood. The receptors here all came from a man over 45 in good health.

This clonotype was observed many times. This chain connects TRBV7-2 to TRBJ2-7; 13 nucleotides line up with TRBD2. The germline V gene encodes CDR1 SGHTA and CDR2 FQGNSA. The CDR3 runs to 16 residues. Unmatched junction bases numbered 4, after V lost 1 base and J lost 4 bases. CDR3 region: CASSLGGLAGRYEQYF. The CDR3, as DNA: TGTGCCAGCAGCTTAGGGGGACTAGCGGGGCGATACGAGCAGTACTTC.

This clonotype was seen repeatedly, ten times or more. The genes are TRBV12-3 or TRBV12-4 and TRBJ2-1; D possibly corresponds to TRBD2 (6 bases). Trimming took off 5 bases at V and 14 bases at J, with 19 bases between the two ends. This CDR3 contains 13 residues. CDR3 loop: CASSLRSGEFKFF. The CDR3, as DNA: TGTGCCAGCAGTCTCCGTTCGGGGGAGTTTAAGTTCTTC.

The V call is TRBV19, the J call TRBJ2-7; D is possibly TRBD1 or TRBD2 (6 bases each). The CDR3 is 13 residues long. From germline, CDR1 is LNHDA and CDR2 SQIVND (reference sequence). Trimming shortened V by 6 bases and J by 4 bases, and 13 bases separated the two germline ends. The CDR3 nucleotides are TGTGCCAGTAGCGCGGGACAACCTTACGAGCAGTACTTC. This codes for CASSAGQPYEQYF.

The sample holds many counts of this clonotype. This chain links TRBV20-1 with TRBJ1-1; D ambiguous. The germline gives CDR1 DFQATT, CDR2 SNEGSKA (reference sequence). Trimming stripped 0 bases from V and 0 bases from J, with 17 bases between. CDR3 length equals 17 residues. The CDR3 spells CSARDGGRSPMNTEAFF. CDR3 DNA sequence: TGCAGTGCTAGAGATGGTGGACGATCACCTATGAACACTGAAGCTTTCTTT.

This chain links TRBV28 with TRBJ1-1; D remains ambiguous. The ends were cut back, 5 bases at V and 11 bases at J, with 15 bases in the middle. The CDR3 contains 12 residues. The germline V gene has CDR1 MDHEN and CDR2 SYDVKM. CDR3 sequence: CASSVTRDWAFF. CDR3 coding DNA: TGTGCCAGCAGTGTCACAAGGGATTGGGCTTTCTTT.